These 23 T cell receptor beta chains share one sample of origin, sequenced in a study of cytomegalovirus exposure and HLA in healthy donors. Primers: 60 Vbeta forward and 13 Jbeta reverse. Some clones are missing from TCRdb's copy, which holds only in-frame ones; the method was immunoSEQ multiplex PCR. The table records some 130,000 clones, 60% to 80% of them present only once. Input material: PBMCs. These receptor sequences come from a man aged 45-65 years in good health and CMV-seropositive.

J is TRBJ2-5 and V is TRBV18; D not resolved. The CDR3 sequence is 13 residues long. Germline V gives CDR1 KGHSH, CDR2 LQKENI. Trimming removed 3 bases at V and 1 base at J, with 6 bases between. The CDR3, as DNA: TGTGCCAGCTCACCGAGCATCCAAGAGACCCAGTACTTC. The encoded protein is CASSPSIQETQYF.

J is TRBJ1-6 and V is TRBV5-1; D possibly corresponds to TRBD1 (6 bases). In germline, CDR1 is SGHRS, CDR2 YFSETQ. The CDR3 contains 14 residues. With 5 bases removed from V and 13 bases from J, the gap between germline ends came to 19 bases. CDR3 bases: TGCGCCAGCAGTTTAGACAGGTCCTTCTCGCCCCTCCACTTT. The encoded protein is CASSLDRSFSPLHF.

This clone occurred a few times. V and J are TRBV6-1 and TRBJ1-1; possible D gene TRBD1, 6 bases. The CDR3 loop spans 14 amino acids. Trimming removed 0 bases at V and 6 bases at J, with 11 bases between. Germline-derived CDR1 and CDR2 are MNHNS and SASEGT. The CDR3 DNA reads TGTGCCAGCAGTGAAGCGAGGGGGTCAGCTGAAGCTTTCTTT. It codes for CASSEARGSAEAFF.

The V and J genes are TRBV11-2 and TRBJ2-7; unclear D gene. Looked up from germline, CDR1 is SGHAT and CDR2 is FQNNGV. V was trimmed by 5 bases and J by 0 bases, leaving 5 bases between them. The CDR3 totals 12 residues. CDR3 sequence: CASSLYSYEQYF. The CDR3 DNA follows: TGTGCCAGCAGCCTGTACTCCTACGAGCAGTACTTC.

This rearrangement joins TRBV14 to TRBJ1-2, with a possible D match to TRBD1 (5 bases). V lost 4 bases and J lost 2, with 17 bases in between. Per the germline V gene, CDR1 is SGHDN and CDR2 is FVKESK. The CDR3 runs 16 residues. CDR3 region: CASSLLLHRGNYGYTF. Written as DNA, the CDR3 is TGTGCCAGCAGCCTCTTGCTTCACCGGGGGAACTATGGCTACACCTTC.

The chain employs TRBV11-2 and TRBJ1-1; no clear D gene. CDR1 and CDR2 (germline): SGHAT, FQNNGV. Trimming took off 1 base at V and 4 bases at J, with 4 bases between the two ends. The CDR3 covers 12 residues. The CDR3 region is CASSLVLTEAFF. The CDR3 DNA sequence: TGTGCCAGCAGCTTAGTCCTCACTGAAGCTTTCTTT.

This chain links TRBV29-1 with TRBJ2-7, with 8 bases fitting TRBD1. The V gene end was trimmed by 3 bases and the J gene end by 2 bases; junction bases not matched to a gene: 9. Germline V lookup: CDR1 SQVTM, CDR2 ANQGSEA. The CDR3 covers 15 residues. CDR3: CSVEGPGGKPYEQYF. CDR3 nucleotide sequence: TGCAGCGTTGAGGGTCCAGGGGGCAAACCCTACGAGCAGTACTTC.

This clone was found a few times. The rearrangement joins TRBV2 to TRBJ2-7; possibly TRBD1 for D (6 bases). Trimming removed 5 bases from V and 0 bases from J, with 11 bases in between. Germline V gives CDR1 SNHLY, CDR2 FYNNEI. The CDR3 spans 14 residues. CDR3 residues: CASSYRVSSYEQYF. The CDR3 nucleotides are TGTGCCAGCAGTTACAGGGTAAGCTCCTACGAGCAGTACTTC. Combining the CDR3 with reference TRBV2 and TRBJ2-7 gives the whole variable domain EPEVTQTPSHQVTQMGQEVILRCVPISNHLYFYWYRQILGQKVEFLVSFYNNEISEKSEIFDDQFSVERPDGSNFTLKIRSTKLEDSAMYFCASSYRVSSYEQYFGPGTRLTVT.

The chain uses TRBV9 and TRBJ2-1; D is perhaps TRBD2 (7 bases). Germline CDR1 reads SGDLS; CDR2 reads YYNGEE. The CDR3 extends over 16 amino acids. V lost 4 bases and J lost 0, with 14 bases in between. CDR3 loop: CASSLGGGISYNEQFF. The CDR3 bases are TGTGCCAGCAGCCTTGGGGGGGGCATCTCCTACAATGAGCAGTTCTTC.

V is TRBV27 and J is TRBJ1-1, with unresolved D. V lost 4 bases and J lost 1, with 16 bases in between. Germline CDR1 is MNHEY and CDR2 is SMNVEV (reference sequence). CDR3 length: 16 residues. The CDR3 DNA is TGTGCCAGCAGTTCCCGCCTGACACTCCCGAACACTGAAGCTTTCTTT. It encodes CASSSRLTLPNTEAFF.

This clone was seen only a few times. J is TRBJ2-7 and V is TRBV28; 7 bases are a match to TRBD1. Germline CDR1 reads MDHEN; CDR2 reads SYDVKM. This CDR3 is built from 14 residues. Losses at the gene ends were 6 bases for V and 6 bases for J; bases not matched to a gene: 11. The CDR3 nucleotides are TGTGCCAGCAGCCGCCTCCGGGACAGCTCCGAGCAGTACTTC. Amino acids: CASSRLRDSSEQYF.

The chain combines TRBV2 with TRBJ1-4, with 7 bases fitting TRBD1. The V and J ends lost 3 bases and 6 bases, in that order; junction bases with no gene match: 7. CDR1 is SNHLY, CDR2 FYNNEI, per germline. The CDR3 has 15 residues. The CDR3, as DNA: TGTGCCAGCAGTGAGGAACAGGGGATGCATGAAAAACTGTTTTTT. Translation: CASSEEQGMHEKLFF.

Note on this clone: The same CDR3 can be traced to other DNA sequences in this sample. This sequence joins TRBV5-1 and TRBJ1-5; D is perhaps TRBD1 (6 bases). This CDR3 is built from 14 residues. V lost 1 base to trimming and J lost 2 bases, with 7 bases between them. Germline CDR1 is SGHRS and CDR2 is YFSETQ. The CDR3 spells CASSLSGGNQPQHF. Here the CDR3 DNA reads TGCGCCAGCAGCTTGTCAGGGGGCAATCAGCCCCAGCATTTT.

The chain recombines TRBV23-1 with TRBJ1-2; TRBD1 matches 7 bases. TRBV23-1 is an ORF for which the function is uncertain. There are 15 residues in the CDR3. J was trimmed by 3 bases and V by 3 bases; bases with no gene match: 7. The DNA for the CDR3 is TGCGCCAGCAGTCACCCTCGGGACAGATACTATGGCTACACCTTC. This gives the protein CASSHPRDRYYGYTF.

In DNA form, the CDR3 reads TGTGCCAGCAGCTTCCCGAGACAGAGCTCTGGAAACACCATATATTTT. Translation gives CASSFPRQSSGNTIYF. This chain uses TRBV7-6 with TRBJ1-3, with D maybe TRBD1 (5 bases). Trimming pared 3 bases from V and 0 bases from J, leaving 12 bases between. The CDR3 loop spans 16 amino acids. Germline CDR1 SGHVS, CDR2 FNYEAQ.

The V gene is TRBV5-1, the J gene TRBJ2-3; maybe TRBD1 (6 bases). With 4 bases removed from V and 0 bases from J, the gap between germline ends came to 9 bases. This CDR3 contains 14 residues. CDR1 is SGHRS, CDR2 YFSETQ, per germline. For the CDR3, the DNA is TGCGCCAGCAGCCAGGACAGTAGCACAGATACGCAGTATTTT. Amino acid sequence: CASSQDSSTDTQYF.

This clone was counted a few times. Other nucleotide sequences from this sample produce the same CDR3. This chain links TRBV7-7 with TRBJ2-3; the match to TRBD1 covers 8 bases. The CDR3 extends over 14 amino acids. The germline gives CDR1 SSHAT, CDR2 FNYEAQ (reference sequence). The V segment lost 3 bases and the J segment 1 base; nucleotides outside the gene matches: 0. CDR3 coding DNA: TGTGCCAGCAGCTTGACAGGGGGCACAGATACGCAGTATTTT. The encoded protein is CASSLTGGTDTQYF.

The gene calls are TRBV5-1 and TRBJ1-2; D is unresolved. The CDR3 runs 14 residues. The V end was cut by 0 bases, the J end by 5 bases, with 11 bases between. Germline CDR1 is SGHRS and CDR2 is YFSETQ. The CDR3 nucleotides are TGCGCCAGCAGCTTGGAATCCTCTCAGTATGGCTACACCTTC. It is translated as CASSLESSQYGYTF.

This clone was counted between two and nine times. The chain has TRBV6-5 and TRBJ1-1; unclear D gene. V lost 2 bases and J 6 bases, leaving 10 bases between the germline ends. The CDR3 covers 13 residues. Germline V CDR1 and CDR2: MNHEY, SVGAGI. DNA for the CDR3: TGTGCCAGCAGTTACATCCAACGCGCTGAAGCTTTCTTT. This codes for CASSYIQRAEAFF.

The chain uses TRBV7-2 and TRBJ1-1, with 8 bases fitting TRBD1. The trim removed 5 bases at V and 4 bases at J, leaving 18 bases unmatched. Germline V gene data show CDR1 as SGHTA and CDR2 as FQGNSA. The CDR3 length is 18 residues. Here the CDR3 DNA reads TGTGCCAGCAGCCGAACCGGGACAGGTCGCATAGGACTCACTGAAGCTTTCTTT. Its translation is CASSRTGTGRIGLTEAFF.

The rearrangement links TRBV25-1 to TRBJ1-1, with TRBD1 as a possible D gene (6 bases). In germline, CDR1 is MGHDK, CDR2 SYGVNS. This CDR3 has 13 residues. The V end lost 2 bases, the J end lost 5 bases, and 9 bases lay between the germline ends. CDR3 amino acids: CASSETGFTEAFF. CDR3 coding DNA: TGTGCCAGCAGTGAAACAGGGTTTACTGAAGCTTTCTTT.

In the case of this clone: At one end the junction does not follow the germline gene, possibly because of a read error. The chain joins TRBV7-9 to TRBJ2-2, with D possibly TRBD2 on 6 matching bases. Germline V gives CDR1 SEHNR, CDR2 FQNEAQ (reference sequence). The CDR3 is made up of 17 amino acids. The CDR3 DNA reads as TGTGCCAGCAGCATAGCCCGACTAGGGGTAAACACCGGGGAGCTGTTTTTT. Translation: CASSIARLGVNTGELFF. The full variable domain, with the rest looked up from reference TRBV7-9 and TRBJ2-2, is DTGVSQNPRHKITKRGQNVTFRCDPISEHNRLYWYRQTLGQGPEFLTYFQNEAQLEKSRLLSDRFSAERPKGSFSTLEIQRTEQGDSAMYLCASSIARLGVNTGELFFGEGSRLTVL.

The table lists this clone with a count of one. Other DNA sequences in the same sample also yield this CDR3. This chain joins TRBV27 and TRBJ1-4; D is perhaps TRBD1 (6 bases). The CDR3 is 14 residues long. V dropped 3 bases and J dropped 4 bases, with 9 bases sitting between them. From germline, CDR1 is MNHEY and CDR2 SMNVEV (reference sequence). The CDR3 DNA reads as TGTGCCAGCAGTTTTGGCAGGGGTAATGAAAAACTGTTTTTT. It translates to CASSFGRGNEKLFF.